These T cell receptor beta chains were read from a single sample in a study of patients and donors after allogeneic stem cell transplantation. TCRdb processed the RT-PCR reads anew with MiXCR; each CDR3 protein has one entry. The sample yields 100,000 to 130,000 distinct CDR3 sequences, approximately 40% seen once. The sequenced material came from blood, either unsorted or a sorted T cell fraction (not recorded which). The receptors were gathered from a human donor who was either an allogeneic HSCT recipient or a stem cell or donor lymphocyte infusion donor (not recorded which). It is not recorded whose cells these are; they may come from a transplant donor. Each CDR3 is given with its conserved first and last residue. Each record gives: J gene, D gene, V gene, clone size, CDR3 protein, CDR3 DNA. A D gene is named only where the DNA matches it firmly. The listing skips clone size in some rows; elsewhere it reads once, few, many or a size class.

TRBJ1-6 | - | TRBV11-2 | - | CASSRNIHNSPLHF | TGTGCCAGCAGCCGGAACATCCATAATTCACCCCTCCACTTT
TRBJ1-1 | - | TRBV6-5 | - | CASSYNRQLNTEAFF | TGTGCCAGCAGTTACAACCGACAGTTAAACACTGAAGCTTTCTTT
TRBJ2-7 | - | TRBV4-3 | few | CASSQDRGNGYEQYF | TGCGCCAGCAGCCAAGATAGGGGAAACGGTTACGAGCAGTACTTC
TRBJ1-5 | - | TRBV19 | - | CASSSWSNQPQHF | TGTGCCAGTTCCTCTTGGAGCAATCAGCCCCAGCATTTT
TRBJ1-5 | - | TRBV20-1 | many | CSARNSNQPQHF | TGCAGTGCTAGGAATAGCAATCAGCCCCAGCATTTT
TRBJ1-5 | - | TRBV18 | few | CASSPIGQPQHF | TGTGCCAGCTCACCAATAGGACAGCCCCAGCATTTT
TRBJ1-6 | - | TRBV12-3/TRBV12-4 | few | CASRDSPLHF | TGTGCCAGTAGGGATTCACCCCTCCACTTT
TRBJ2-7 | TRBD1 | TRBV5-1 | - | CASSFGTGVYEQYF | TGCGCCAGCAGCTTTGGGACAGGGGTCTACGAGCAGTACTTC
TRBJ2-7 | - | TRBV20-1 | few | CSARGLYEQYF | TGCAGTGCTAGAGGGTTATATGAGCAGTACTTC
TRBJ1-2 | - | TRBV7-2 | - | CASSPLNRVRGYTF | TGTGCCAGCAGCCCCCTCAACAGGGTCCGCGGCTACACCTTC
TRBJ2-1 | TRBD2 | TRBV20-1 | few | CSAKLAGPEFF | TGCAGTGCCAAACTAGCGGGGCCGGAGTTCTTC
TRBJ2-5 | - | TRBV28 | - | CASSFVAETQYF | TGTGCCAGCAGTTTCGTCGCAGAGACCCAGTACTTC
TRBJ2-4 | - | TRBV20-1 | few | CSARGSAGPGDIQYF | TGCAGTGCTAGAGGCAGCGCGGGACCGGGGGACATTCAGTACTTC
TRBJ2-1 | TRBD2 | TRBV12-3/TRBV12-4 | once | CASRRTSVNEQFF | TGTGCCAGCAGAAGGACTAGCGTGAATGAGCAGTTCTTC
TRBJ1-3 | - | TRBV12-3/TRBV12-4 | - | CASSEVGTIYF | TGTGCCAGCAGCGAAGTAGGCACCATATATTTT
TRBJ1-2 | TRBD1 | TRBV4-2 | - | CASSSGGLDRWNGYTF | TGTGCCAGCAGCTCAGGGGGGCTTGACAGGTGGAATGGCTACACCTTC
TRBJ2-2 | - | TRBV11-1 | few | CASSISLNTGELFF | TGTGCCAGCAGCATTAGCCTTAACACCGGGGAGCTGTTTTTT
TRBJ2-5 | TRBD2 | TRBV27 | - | CASSLGGLAGQETQYF | TGTGCCAGCAGTTTAGGGGGGCTAGCGGGCCAAGAGACCCAGTACTTC
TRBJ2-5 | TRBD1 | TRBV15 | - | CATSRQGETQYF | TGTGCCACCAGTAGACAGGGCGAGACCCAGTACTTC
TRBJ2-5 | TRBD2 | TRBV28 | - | CASSLMGGSVGETQYF | TGTGCCAGCAGTTTAATGGGCGGGAGCGTTGGAGAGACCCAGTACTTC
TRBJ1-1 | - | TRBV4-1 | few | CASSQGQDRPNTEAFF | TGCGCCAGCAGCCAAGGCCAAGACAGGCCAAACACTGAAGCTTTCTTT
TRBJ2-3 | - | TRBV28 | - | CASSLGASPQYF | TGTGCCAGCAGCTTGGGAGCCTCTCCGCAGTATTTT
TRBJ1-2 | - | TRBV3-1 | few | CASSQWAENGYTF | TGTGCCAGCAGCCAGTGGGCTGAAAATGGCTACACCTTC
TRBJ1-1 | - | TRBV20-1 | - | CSARSRGRPNTEAFF | TGCAGTGCTAGATCCCGGGGCCGTCCGAACACTGAAGCTTTCTTT
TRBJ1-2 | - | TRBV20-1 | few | CSARTDPDQNYGYTF | TGCAGTGCTAGGACAGACCCAGACCAAAACTATGGCTACACCTTC
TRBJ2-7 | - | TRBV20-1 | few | CSASSPGPYEQYF | TGCAGTGCTAGCTCCCCCGGACCCTACGAGCAGTACTTC
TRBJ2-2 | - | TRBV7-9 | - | CASRAGHWDTGELFF | TGTGCCAGCAGAGCCGGACATTGGGACACCGGGGAGCTGTTTTTT
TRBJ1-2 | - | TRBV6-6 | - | CASSYVWGTNYGYTF | TGTGCCAGCAGTTACGTTTGGGGGACGAACTATGGCTACACCTTC
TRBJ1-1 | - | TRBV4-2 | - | CASSQDGKGEALLSEAFF | TGTGCCAGCAGCCAAGATGGGAAAGGCGAGGCCTTACTAAGCGAAGCTTTCTTT
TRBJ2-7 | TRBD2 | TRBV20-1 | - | CSAGGLAGDEQYF | TGCAGTGCTGGAGGACTAGCGGGAGACGAGCAGTACTTC
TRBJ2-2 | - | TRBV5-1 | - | CASSLAGEIGELFF | TGCGCCAGCAGCTTGGCCGGGGAAATCGGGGAGCTGTTTTTT
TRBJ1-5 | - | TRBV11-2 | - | CASRRRRASTNQPQHF | TGTGCCAGCAGGAGACGGAGGGCCAGCACAAATCAGCCCCAGCATTTT
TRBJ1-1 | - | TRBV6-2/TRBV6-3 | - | CASSYGVDTEAFF | TGTGCCAGCAGTTATGGAGTGGACACTGAAGCTTTCTTT
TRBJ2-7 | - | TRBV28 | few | CASSLTSPSGYEQYF | TGTGCCAGCAGTCTGACTAGTCCATCGGGCTACGAGCAGTACTTC
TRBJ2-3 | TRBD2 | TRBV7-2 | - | CASSLAGTSTADTQYF | TGTGCCAGCAGCTTAGCGGGGACTAGCACGGCAGATACGCAGTATTTT
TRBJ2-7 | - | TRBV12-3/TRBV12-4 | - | CASSRSSDPSYEQYF | TGTGCCAGCAGCCGTAGCTCAGACCCGTCCTACGAGCAGTACTTC
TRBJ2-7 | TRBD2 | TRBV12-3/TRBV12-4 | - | CASSFKASGIHEQYF | TGTGCCAGCAGTTTTAAGGCTAGCGGGATCCACGAGCAGTACTTC
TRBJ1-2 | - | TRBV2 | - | CASSEWGNYGYTF | TGTGCCAGCAGTGAATGGGGGAACTATGGCTACACCTTC
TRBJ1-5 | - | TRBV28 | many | CASSFQGSRSNQPQHF | TGTGCCAGCAGTTTTCAGGGGTCGCGAAGCAATCAGCCCCAGCATTTT
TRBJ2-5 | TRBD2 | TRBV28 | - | CASSHPTTSGRRETQYF | TGTGCCAGCAGTCACCCCACGACTAGCGGGAGAAGGGAGACCCAGTACTTC
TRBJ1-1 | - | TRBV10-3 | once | CAISGGVGTEAFF | TGTGCCATCAGTGGGGGCGTGGGGACTGAAGCTTTCTTT
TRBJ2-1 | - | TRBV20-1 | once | CSAEGGNNEQFF | TGCAGTGCTGAAGGGGGGAACAATGAGCAGTTCTTC
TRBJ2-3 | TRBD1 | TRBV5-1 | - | CASRQGSVPTDTQYF | TGCGCCAGCAGACAGGGGTCCGTCCCCACAGATACGCAGTATTTT
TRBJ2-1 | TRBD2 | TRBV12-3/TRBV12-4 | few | CASRGLAGNEQFF | TGTGCCAGCAGGGGACTAGCGGGGAATGAGCAGTTCTTC
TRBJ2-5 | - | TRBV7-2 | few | CASSLSEATQYF | TGTGCCAGCAGCTTATCAGAGGCGACCCAGTACTTC